These T cell receptor beta chains were read from a single sample in a study of shared clonotypes between healthy human individuals. Some clones are missing from TCRdb's copy, which holds only in-frame ones; the method was immunoSEQ multiplex PCR. The table has approximately 1,000,000 clones, roughly 77% seen once; the top ten hold 0.89%. What was sequenced was memory CD4+ T cells from PBMCs. Receptor source: a young man in good health. Some clones in this sample may be carry-over from other donors' samples. Both conserved end residues are part of each CDR3. D genes are given only for firm matches. Rows may omit the clone size; those that give it use once, few, many or a size class.

clone size	V gene	D gene	J gene	CDR3 DNA	CDR3 protein
.	TRBV6-5	.	TRBJ1-2	TGTGCCAGCAGTTCTTCCAGTTATGGCTACACCTTC	CASSSSSYGYTF
few	TRBV5-8	TRBD1	TRBJ2-3	TGTGCCAGCGGACAGGGGGCTTTGACAGATACGCAGTATTTT	CASGQGALTDTQYF
few	TRBV27	.	TRBJ2-1	TGTGCCAGCAGGTTGTATCGTAGCGGAAAGGGGGGTGAGCAGTTCTTC	CASRLYRSGKGGEQFF
.	TRBV28	TRBD1	TRBJ1-4	TGTGCCAGCAGTCCCTCGGGACAGGGCAGGGGAAAACTGTTTTTT	CASSPSGQGRGKLFF
.	TRBV28	.	TRBJ1-1	TGTGCCAGCAGTCCCCACAGGGAGGCCCCTGAAGCTTTCTTT	CASSPHREAPEAFF
.	TRBV4-2	TRBD2	TRBJ2-3	TGTGCCAGCAGCCCCCGGATGATAGCGGGAAATACGCAGTATTTT	CASSPRMIAGNTQYF
.	TRBV7-9	TRBD1	TRBJ2-6	TGTGCCAGCAGCCCGGGACAGGGGCGATCTGGGGCCAACGTCCTGACTTTC	CASSPGQGRSGANVLTF
.	TRBV5-1	.	TRBJ2-2	TGCGCCAGCAGCTTGGTCCCGAACACCGGGGAGCTGTTTTTT	CASSLVPNTGELFF
.	TRBV28	TRBD2	TRBJ2-2	TGTGCCAGCACGACTTGGGCGGGAGGGCCCGTCACCGGGGAGCTGTTTTTT	CASTTWAGGPVTGELFF
.	TRBV2	.	TRBJ1-2	TGTGCCAGCAGTGAAGCGGGGAGGACGGTTAATGGCTACACCTTC	CASSEAGRTVNGYTF
once	TRBV2	TRBD1	TRBJ1-1	TGTGCCAGCACCCGGACAGGGGGTTTGAACACTGAAGCTTTCTTT	CASTRTGGLNTEAFF
.	TRBV2	TRBD1	TRBJ2-7	TGTGCCAGCAGTGAGAGGGGGCTCCCACCCTCCAACGAGCAGTACTTC	CASSERGLPPSNEQYF
.	TRBV28	TRBD1	TRBJ2-5	TGTGCCAGCAAACTACAGGGGGTCGAGACCCAGTACTTC	CASKLQGVETQYF
.	TRBV11-2	.	TRBJ1-1	TGTGCCAGCAGCGCGAGGGGATTTGAAGCTTTCTTT	CASSARGFEAFF
.	TRBV10-3	TRBD2	TRBJ2-1	TGTGCCATCAGTGAGTCGGGGGGGACTGTACGAGATGAGCAGTTCTTC	CAISESGGTVRDEQFF
once	TRBV14	.	TRBJ2-7	TGTGCCAGCAGCCCCCAGAGCGGAACCTACGAGCAGTACTTC	CASSPQSGTYEQYF
.	TRBV19	.	TRBJ2-7	TGTGCCAGTAGTTTCCAGGCAGCGTACGAGCAGTACTTC	CASSFQAAYEQYF
.	TRBV5-1	.	TRBJ1-2	TGCGCCAGCAGCTTGGACAGTACCTATGGCTACACCTTC	CASSLDSTYGYTF
.	TRBV7-9	TRBD2	TRBJ2-4	TGTGCCAGCAGCTCGGGAGGTGCGGCCAAAAACATTCAGTACTTC	CASSSGGAAKNIQYF
.	TRBV4-1	.	TRBJ2-1	TGCGCCAGCAGCCAAGGCCGACACAGGTGGGGGAATGAGCAGTTCTTC	CASSQGRHRWGNEQFF
.	TRBV5-1	.	TRBJ1-5	TGCGCCAGCAGCCCGGACAGCAAAGGGCAGCCCCAGCATTTT	CASSPDSKGQPQHF
few	TRBV11-2	.	TRBJ2-6	TGTGCCAGCAGCTTAGCAAGCTCTGGGGCCAACGTCCTGACTTTC	CASSLASSGANVLTF
few	TRBV7-9	.	TRBJ1-1	TGTGCCAGCAGCTTTCGCCCTACTGAAGCTTTCTTT	CASSFRPTEAFF
many	TRBV5-1	.	TRBJ2-3	TGCGCCAGCAGCTTGAAGACAGACACGCAGTATTTT	CASSLKTDTQYF
.	TRBV2	.	TRBJ2-1	TGTGCCAGCCGGACGGGATCCTACAATGAGCAGTTCTTC	CASRTGSYNEQFF
.	TRBV11-2	TRBD2	TRBJ2-2	TGTGCCAGCAGCCGGACTAGCGGGAGTGCCGGGGAGCTGTTTTTT	CASSRTSGSAGELFF
.	TRBV6-1	.	TRBJ1-2	TGTGCCAGCAGCCCCCAAAATAACTATGGCTACACCTTC	CASSPQNNYGYTF
.	TRBV18	.	TRBJ1-4	TGTGCCAGCTCACCAGGGGAAACTAATGAAAAACTGTTTTTT	CASSPGETNEKLFF
few	TRBV28	.	TRBJ1-2	TGTGCCAGCAGATTGGTAGCTAACTATGGCTACACCTTC	CASRLVANYGYTF
.	TRBV28	.	TRBJ2-7	TGTGCCAGCAGTTTAAGGGAACATAGCTCCTACGAGCAGTACTTC	CASSLREHSSYEQYF
few	TRBV5-1	.	TRBJ2-6	TGCGCCAGCAGCTTGGGGCAGCTAAACCCGGGGGCCAACGTCCTGACTTTC	CASSLGQLNPGANVLTF
few	TRBV2	.	TRBJ2-1	TGTGCCAGCAGGGTCTACAATGAGCAGTTCTTC	CASRVYNEQFF
.	TRBV7-9	TRBD2	TRBJ2-1	TGTGCCAGCAGCTTAGAGGCGGGAGGCGAGCAGTTCTTC	CASSLEAGGEQFF
.	TRBV6-1	.	TRBJ2-1	TGTGCCAGCAGTGAAAGGTGGGCTGGGAATGAGCAGTTCTTC	CASSERWAGNEQFF
.	TRBV6-6	.	TRBJ2-5	TGTGCCAGCAGCCTTCCTGGGGAAGAGACCCAGTACTTC	CASSLPGEETQYF
.	TRBV5-6	.	TRBJ2-7	TGTGCCAGCAGCCAATGGGGGTATTTCCCGGGCCGGGGATACGAGCAGTACTTC	CASSQWGYFPGRGYEQYF